The 7 T cell receptor beta chains listed next were all sequenced from one sample in a study of tumor-infiltrating lymphocytes in primary liver carcinoma. Using a constant-region primer together with ProtoScript II reverse transcriptase, TCR beta cDNA was made from roughly 500 ng of total RNA. It was through three nested multiplex PCR rounds of slightly modified ARM-PCR that TCR beta libraries arose. Investigators reported that the first two PCR rounds, at 10 cycles each, used TRBV1-TRBV30 forward primers with a C-beta reverse primer. TCRdb recomputed calls from the multiplex PCR reads with MiXCR, one row per CDR3 protein. This repertoire shows some 95,000 distinct CDR3 sequences, about 73% found once; its top ten account for approximately 30%. Co-extracting RNA and DNA was done with about 20-34 mg of unsorted bulk tissue as input. Sequenced input: tumor-adjacent normal liver tissue. These receptors were obtained from a man in his forties or fifties with primary liver carcinoma and hepatitis B virus infection.

As for this clonotype: One base away lies a much larger clone, so this may be a sequencing read error. Given the absence of the conserved phenylalanine or tryptophan at the CDR3 end, a read error is likely. The CDR3 reads CASSLSGSADTQYL. The CDR3, as DNA: TGTGCCAGCAGCTTGAGCGGGAGTGCAGATACGCAGTATCTT. The chain is built from TRBV13 and TRBJ2-3; 8 bases map to TRBD2. Per the germline V gene, CDR1 is PRHDT and CDR2 is FYEKMQ (reference sequence). J lost 4 bases, V lost 3 bases, and 3 bases had no gene match. This CDR3 comprises 14 residues.

This clonotype is labeled medium-sized (0.01 to 0.1%). The J gene is TRBJ2-7, the V gene TRBV11-2, with D unresolved. The CDR3 runs 11 residues. V lost 5 bases and J lost 7, with 9 bases in between. The V gene's germline CDR1 is SGHAT and CDR2 FQNNGV. The chain's CDR3 is CASSEDSEQYF. For the CDR3, the DNA is TGTGCCAGCAGCGAAGACTCTGAGCAGTACTTC.

This clonotype was found a few times. The rearrangement links TRBV5-3 to TRBJ1-1; D gene unclear. TRBV5-3 counts as an open reading frame of uncertain function. The germline V and J ends were trimmed by 3 bases and 1 base, with 19 bases remaining between them. The CDR3 is 17 residues long. The CDR3 coding sequence is TGTGCCAGAAGCTCTCTGAAGTCGGTCACAAAGAACACTGAAGCTTTCTTT. Translation: CARSSLKSVTKNTEAFF.

Remarks on this clonotype: It may be a read error: a sequence one base away is much more abundant. This chain links TRBV6-1 with TRBJ2-7; no firm D call. CDR1 and CDR2 from the germline V gene are MNHNS and SASEGT. CDR3 length: 11 amino acids. CDR3 nucleotides: TGTACCAGCAGAGTCGAGGACGAGCAGTACTTC. Residues: CTSRVEDEQYF.

The sample holds many counts of this clonotype. This chain's CDR3 is CASSSGLLGQPQHF. The DNA of the CDR3 is TGCGCCAGCAGCTCAGGACTCCTCGGGCAGCCCCAGCATTTT. This sequence joins TRBV5-1 and TRBJ1-5; D gene unclear. The V end was cut by 3 bases, the J end by 7 bases, with 14 bases between. Germline assignment: CDR1 SGHRS and CDR2 YFSETQ. CDR3 length equals 14 residues.

Concerning this clonotype: Compared with germline, one end of the junction differs, possibly owing to a read error. The chain recombines TRBV14 with TRBJ1-1, with D maybe TRBD1 (6 bases). This CDR3 is built from 15 residues. From germline, CDR1 is SGHDN and CDR2 FVKESK. The CDR3 bases are TGTGCCAGCAGTAATAACAGGGTTATGAACGCTGAAACTTTCTTT. Its protein product is CASSNNRVMNAETFF. The full variable domain, completed using reference TRBV14 and TRBJ1-1, is EAGVTQFPSHSVIEKGQTVTLRCDPISGHDNLYWYRRVMGKEIKFLLHFVKESKQDESGMPNNRFLAERTGGTYSTLKVQPAELEDSGVYFCASSNNRVMNAETFFGQGTRLTVV.

This clonotype was counted ten times or more. V gene TRBV12-3 or TRBV12-4 combines with J gene TRBJ1-1, with 9 bases identical to TRBD1. The V gene end was trimmed by 6 bases and the J gene end by 3 bases; junction bases not matched to a gene: 5. The CDR3 loop spans 14 amino acids. In DNA form, the CDR3 reads TGTGCCAGCAGCTGGACAGGGGCGGACACTGAAGCTTTCTTT. This translates into CASSWTGADTEAFF.